This record covers a single TCR beta chain. TCRdb keeps only in-frame clones here, not all; method: immunoSEQ multiplex PCR. The table shows some 93,000 clones, with 80% to 95% occurring only once. This entry belongs to a study of T cell changes during pregnancy in multiple sclerosis. With V trimmed by 2 bases and J by 5 bases, 7 bases remained unmatched. Germline loops: CDR1 LNHDA, CDR2 SQIVND (reference sequence). CDR3 length equals 15 residues. The specimen was peripheral blood, collected after pregnancy. This TCR was recovered from a female donor with multiple sclerosis, enrolled in a pregnancy study. The rearrangement links TRBV19 to TRBJ1-2; 8 bases agree with TRBD1. The CDR3 loop reads CASSITTGGEYGYTF. In nucleotides, the CDR3 is TGTGCCAGTAGTATAACTACAGGGGGAGAATATGGCTACACCTTC.